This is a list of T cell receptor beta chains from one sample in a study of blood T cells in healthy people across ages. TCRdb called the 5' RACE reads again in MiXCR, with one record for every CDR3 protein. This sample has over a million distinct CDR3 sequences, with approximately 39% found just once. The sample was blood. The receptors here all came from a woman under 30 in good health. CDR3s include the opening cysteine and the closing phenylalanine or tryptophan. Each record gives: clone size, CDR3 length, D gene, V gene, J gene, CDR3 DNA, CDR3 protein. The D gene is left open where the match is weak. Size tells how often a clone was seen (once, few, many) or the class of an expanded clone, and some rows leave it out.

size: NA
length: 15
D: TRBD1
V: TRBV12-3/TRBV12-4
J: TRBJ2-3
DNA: TGTGCCAGCAGTCCCGACAGGGAAGGCGCAGATATGCAGTATTTT
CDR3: CASSPDREGADMQYF

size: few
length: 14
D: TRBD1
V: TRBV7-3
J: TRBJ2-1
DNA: TGTGCCAGCAGCATACAGGGGGAGAGTAATGAGCAGTTCTTC
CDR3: CASSIQGESNEQFF

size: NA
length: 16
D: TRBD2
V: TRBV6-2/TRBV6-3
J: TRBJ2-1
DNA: TGTGCCAGCAGTTACCGGAGGACTAGCTCGGTCGGTGAGCAGTTCTTC
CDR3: CASSYRRTSSVGEQFF

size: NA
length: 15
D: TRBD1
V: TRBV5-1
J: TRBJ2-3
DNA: TGCGCCAGCAGCATCGGACAGGGGCCGGGAGATACGCAGTATTTT
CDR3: CASSIGQGPGDTQYF

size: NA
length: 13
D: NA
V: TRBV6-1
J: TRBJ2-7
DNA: TGTGCCAGCGAGACTTGGAGCTCCTACGAGCAGTACTTC
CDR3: CASETWSSYEQYF

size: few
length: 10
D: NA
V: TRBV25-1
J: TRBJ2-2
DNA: TGTGCCAGAGAGATCGGGGAGCTGTTTTTT
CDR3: CAREIGELFF

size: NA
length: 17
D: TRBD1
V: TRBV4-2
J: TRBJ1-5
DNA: TGTGCCAGCAGCCAAGATAGGACAGGACAAGTGGAACAGCCCCAGCATTTT
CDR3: CASSQDRTGQVEQPQHF

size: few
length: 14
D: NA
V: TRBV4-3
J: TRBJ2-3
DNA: TGCGCCAGCAGCCAAGAATTGTTCACAGATACGCAGTATTTT
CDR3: CASSQELFTDTQYF

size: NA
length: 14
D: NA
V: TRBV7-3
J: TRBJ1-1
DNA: TGTGCCAGCAGCTTGACAGACGATAACACTGAAGCTTTCTTT
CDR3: CASSLTDDNTEAFF

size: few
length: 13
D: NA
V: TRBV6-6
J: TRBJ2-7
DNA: TGTGCCAGCAGGGAACCTAAGACCTACGAGCAGTACTTC
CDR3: CASREPKTYEQYF